One and the same sample provided the 28 T cell receptor beta chains below, sequenced in a study of T cells in women clearing cervical HPV infection. Measured with immunoSEQ multiplex PCR; TCRdb has only the in-frame clones, and not every one. Recorded for this sample: about 48,000 clones. The sequencing input was blood buffy coat. These receptors all come from a woman aged 18 to 75 with a cervical HPV16 infection that either progressed to CIN3+ or cleared (not recorded which).

A word on this clone: The sequenced fragment ends 3 residues before the CDR3 boundary, so the rest is inferred from the germline J gene. The chain combines TRBV7-8 with TRBJ2-2; no definite D call. Germline CDR1 and CDR2: SGHVS and FQNEAQ. The CDR3 is 17 residues long. Trimming left V 0 bases short and J 2 bases short, with 13 bases between. CDR3 amino acids: CASSLALRRSNTGELFF. Partial CDR3 DNA: TGTGCCAGCAGCTTAGCTCTTCGCAGGTCCAACACCGGGGAG.

Notes on this clone: The read is 3 residues too short to cover the CDR3 end, so that end is filled in from the germline J gene. This chain uses TRBV20-1 with TRBJ1-1; a weak D match, TRBD1 (6 bases). This CDR3 contains 14 residues. V lost 7 bases, J lost 2 bases, and 17 bases lay in between. Germline loops: CDR1 DFQATT, CDR2 SNEGSKA (reference sequence). CDR3: CSGGPGQTNTEAFF. Incomplete CDR3 DNA: TGCAGTGGGGGGCCGGGGCAGACTAACACTGAA.

CDR3 residues: CASSLAIRYSGYTF. Partial CDR3 DNA: TGCGCCAGCAGCTTGGCCATTCGTTACTCTGGC. V is TRBV5-1 and J is TRBJ1-2; D is unresolved. The CDR3 goes on 3 residues after the read ends, and that part is filled in from the germline J gene. The CDR3 totals 14 residues. Per germline, CDR1 SGHRS and CDR2 YFSETQ. The V gene lost 0 bases and the J gene lost 7 bases, with 13 bases spanning the gap. Drawing the rest from reference TRBV5-1 and TRBJ1-2, the complete variable domain is KAGVTQTPRYLIKTRGQQVTLSCSPISGHRSVSWYQQTPGQGLQFLFEYFSETQRNKGNFPGRFSGRQFSNSRSEMNVSTLELGDSALYLCASSLAIRYSGYTFGSGTRLTVV.

As regards this clone: The observed sequence ends 3 residues before the CDR3 terminus, with the missing tail filled in from the germline J gene. The chain recombines TRBV7-9 with TRBJ1-4; D ambiguous. The CDR3 runs to 12 residues. V was pared by 3 bases and J by 6 bases, with 5 bases between. Germline V lookup: CDR1 SEHNR, CDR2 FQNEAQ (reference sequence). CDR3 loop: CASSLYYEKLFF. The DNA read from the CDR3 is TGTGCCAGCAGCTTGTACTATGAAAAA.

Of note for this clone: Read data end 3 residues before the CDR3 end; the end is taken from the germline J gene. This rearrangement joins TRBV19 to TRBJ2-7, with 8 positions matching TRBD2. Germline V gives CDR1 LNHDA, CDR2 SQIVND (reference sequence). This CDR3 has 15 amino acids. J gave up 3 bases and V 5 bases, and 9 bases lay outside the gene matches. The CDR3 sequence is CASSPRRGGIYEQYF. CDR3 DNA, as far as it was read: TGTGCCAGTAGTCCTCGGCGCGGGGGGATCTACGAG.

As regards this clone: The read stops 3 residues short of the end of the CDR3; the missing end is completed from the germline J gene. This chain joins TRBV5-1 and TRBJ2-1, with D perhaps matching TRBD1 (9 bases). V lost 3 bases and J 9 bases, leaving 19 bases between the germline ends. The CDR3 has 15 residues. CDR1 and CDR2 (germline): SGHRS, YFSETQ. The sequenced part of the CDR3 DNA is TGCGCCAGCAGCTCACAGGGGGCGGGAGGAGTTGAG. This translates into CASSSQGAGGVE. The full CDR3 protein reads CASSSQGAGGVEQFF.

Comment on this clone: Read coverage stops 3 residues before the CDR3 terminus; the germline J gene supplies the remainder. V gene TRBV7-6 combines with J gene TRBJ2-7; TRBD2 is a possible D gene (5 bases). The CDR3 sequence is 15 residues long. Germline loops: CDR1 SGHVS, CDR2 FNYEAQ. V was cut by 4 bases and J by 2 bases, with 15 bases left in between. This chain's CDR3 is CASSSSVGLTYEQYF. Partial CDR3 DNA: TGTGCCAGCAGCTCCTCCGTAGGACTCACCTACGAG.

Partial CDR3 DNA: TGTGCCAGCAGCCCGGGGGGGAGCTCCTACAATGAG. Protein product: CASSPGGSSYNE. The CDR3 in its entirety is CASSPGGSSYNEQFF. The gene calls are TRBV13 and TRBJ2-1; 8 bases match TRBD2. With the read ending 3 residues before the CDR3 end, the germline J gene is used to fill in that end. Germline CDR1 reads PRHDT; CDR2 reads FYEKMQ (reference sequence). The CDR3 spans 15 residues. V shed 5 bases, J shed 0 bases, and the junction held 3 bases outside the gene matches.

For this clone: The read is 3 residues too short to cover the CDR3 end, so that end is filled in from the germline J gene. V is TRBV2 and J is TRBJ2-1; 9 nucleotides align to TRBD2. V lost 1 base to trimming and J lost 5 bases; unmatched junction nucleotides: 9. The CDR3 contains 17 residues. Germline CDR1 SNHLY, CDR2 FYNNEI. Partial CDR3 DNA: TGTGCCAGCAGTGAAGTGGTGAGTCTAGCGGGGAACAATGAG. Its translation is CASSEVVSLAGNNE. The whole CDR3 sequence reads CASSEVVSLAGNNEQFF.

As to this clone: Sequencing ends 3 residues short of the CDR3 end; the germline J gene provides the rest. The chain combines TRBV7-3 with TRBJ2-6, with D uncertain. The CDR3 is 15 residues long. Deletions cut 3 bases from V and 4 bases from J, with 10 bases between. Germline CDR1 SGHTA, CDR2 FQGTGA. The DNA read from the CDR3 is TGTGCCAGCAGCTTCGGCGGAAGGGGGGCCAACGTC. Translating it yields CASSFGGRGANV. The full CDR3 is CASSFGGRGANVLTF.

About this clone itself: The read ends 3 residues before the CDR3 terminus; that terminus is restored from the germline J gene. The J gene is TRBJ1-1, the V gene TRBV5-1, with 9 positions matching TRBD1. Germline CDR1 reads SGHRS; CDR2 reads YFSETQ. After removal of 4 bases from V and 4 bases from J, the junction contained 8 bases not matched to a gene. The CDR3 loop spans 15 amino acids. The CDR3 DNA, read in part, is TGCGCCAGCAGCCTCGGGACAGGGAAGGGCACTGAA. This encodes CASSLGTGKGTE. The entire CDR3 protein is CASSLGTGKGTEAFF.

With regard to this clone: The read halts 3 residues ahead of the CDR3 end, with the missing end drawn from the germline J gene. This chain links TRBV7-9 with TRBJ2-3; D is possibly TRBD1 (6 bases). Between the trimmed V and J ends, which lost 3 bases and 6 bases, there was a span of 13 bases. The CDR3 runs 14 residues. The germline CDR1 and CDR2 sequences are SEHNR and FQNEAQ (reference sequence). CDR3 bases read: TGTGCCAGCAGCTTCGCAGGGGCTGAGGATACG. This gives the protein CASSFAGAEDT. The whole CDR3 is CASSFAGAEDTQYF.

In the case of this clone: The missing CDR3 end, 3 residues past where the read stops, is filled in from the germline J gene. Other DNA sequences within the sample encode an identical CDR3. The chain couples TRBV5-1 to TRBJ1-1; the D is unclear. V was trimmed by 0 bases and J by 3 bases, leaving 6 bases between them. CDR3 length equals 13 residues. Looked up from germline, CDR1 is SGHRS and CDR2 is YFSETQ. CDR3 amino acids: CASSLGGDTEAFF. CDR3 DNA (partial): TGCGCCAGCAGCTTGGGAGGTGACACTGAA.

As regards this clone: The CDR3 end falls 3 residues outside the read, so it is completed with the germline J gene. This chain links TRBV20-1 with TRBJ1-2, with D possibly TRBD1 on 6 matching bases. The CDR3 length is 12 residues. Germline CDR1 and CDR2: DFQATT and SNEGSKA (reference sequence). V gave up 6 bases and J gave up 5 bases, with 13 bases separating them. CDR3 amino acids: CSADSIGYGYTF. The part of the CDR3 DNA that was read is TGCAGTGCGGACAGTATTGGGTATGGC.

Regarding this clone: The read gets to within 3 residues of the CDR3 end, and the germline J gene fills in the rest. The chain recombines TRBV6-2 or TRBV6-3 with TRBJ1-1; possible D gene TRBD1, 5 bases. The V and J ends lost 7 bases and 7 bases respectively, with 22 bases between them. The CDR3 runs to 15 residues. Germline CDR1 reads MNHEY; CDR2 reads SVGEGT. The DNA read from the CDR3 is TGTGCCAGCATCTCCCTTAGGTGGGGGGAGGTTGAA. Protein sequence: CASISLRWGEVE. The complete CDR3 reads CASISLRWGEVEAFF.

With regard to this clone: The read ends 3 residues shy of where the CDR3 ends; the end is completed using the germline J gene. The chain employs TRBV28 and TRBJ2-5; TRBD2 matches 9 bases. Germline V lookup: CDR1 MDHEN, CDR2 SYDVKM. Germline trimming cut 2 bases from V and 5 bases from J; bases unmatched to any gene: 9. The length of the CDR3 is 16 residues. The CDR3 protein is CASSLIRGGAFETQYF. CDR3 DNA, as far as it was read: TGTGCCAGCAGTTTAATCCGCGGGGGGGCCTTTGAGACC.

A note on this clone: The missing CDR3 end, 3 residues past where the read stops, is filled in from the germline J gene. The chain has TRBV6-2 or TRBV6-3 and TRBJ1-2, with 7 bases aligning to TRBD1. The CDR3 runs to 15 residues. Germline V CDR1 and CDR2: MNHEY, SVGEGT. Trimming took 0 bases from V and 4 from J; bases not matched to a gene: 5. The CDR3 region is CASSYSSTGSYGYTF. The CDR3 bases that were read are TGTGCCAGCAGTTACTCTTCGACAGGGAGCTATGGC.

Comments on this clone: The read falls 3 residues short of the CDR3 end, and the missing part is taken from the germline J gene. This sequence joins TRBV19 and TRBJ1-5; TRBD1 is a possible D gene (5 bases). Germline lookup yields CDR1 LNHDA and CDR2 SQIVND (reference sequence). The CDR3 covers 17 residues. Deletions cut 0 bases from V and 2 bases from J, with 14 bases between. The CDR3 reads CASSIDGASRGNQPQHF. The DNA read from the CDR3 is TGTGCCAGTAGTATAGATGGGGCCTCCCGAGGCAATCAGCCC.

A word on this clone: Coverage ceases 3 residues before the CDR3 finishes, and the germline J gene fills in the end. The chain is built from TRBV7-9 and TRBJ1-2; the D gene is possibly TRBD1 (6 bases). CDR3 length: 13 residues. The germline CDR1 and CDR2 sequences are SEHNR and FQNEAQ (reference sequence). This CDR3 is CASSLSGAIGYTF. The part of the CDR3 DNA that was read is TGTGCCAGCAGCTTATCAGGGGCGATCGGC.

In the case of this clone: The missing CDR3 end, 3 residues past where the read stops, is filled in from the germline J gene. The V call is TRBV7-9, the J call TRBJ2-3; TRBD2 matches at 7 bases. Germline V gene sequence: CDR1 SEHNR, CDR2 FQNEAQ (reference sequence). Trimming removed 9 bases from V and 4 bases from J; junction bases left unmatched: 13. The CDR3 totals 15 residues. The part of the CDR3 DNA that was read is TGTGCCAGTATGTCGTCGGGGGGAAGTTCAGATACG. It yields the protein CASMSSGGSSDT. The full CDR3 is CASMSSGGSSDTQYF.

With regard to this clone: The junction shows a germline mismatch at one end, possibly a read error. This CDR3 is CASSQRQGWEKLFF. The CDR3 bases that were read are TGCGCCAGCAGCCAACGCCAGGGCTGGGAAAAA. This chain joins TRBV4-2 and TRBJ1-4; TRBD1 is a possible D gene (5 bases). The read halts 3 residues ahead of the CDR3 end, with the missing end drawn from the germline J gene. CDR1 is LGHNA and CDR2 is YNFKEQ in the germline V gene. This CDR3 has 14 amino acids.

Note on this clone: The read gets to within 3 residues of the CDR3 end, and the germline J gene fills in the rest. This chain uses TRBV28 with TRBJ1-3; D unclear. V was cut by 4 bases and J by 7 bases, with 5 bases left in between. This CDR3 is 11 amino acids long. The germline V gene encodes CDR1 MDHEN and CDR2 SYDVKM. The CDR3 spells CASSSLNTIYF. Incomplete CDR3 DNA: TGTGCCAGCAGTTCCTTGAACACC. Combining the CDR3 with reference TRBV28 and TRBJ1-3 gives the whole variable domain DVKVTQSSRYLVKRTGEKVFLECVQDMDHENMFWYRQDPGLGLRLIYFSYDVKMKEKGDIPEGYSVSREKKERFSLILESASTNQTSMYLCASSSLNTIYFGEGSWLTVV.

A note on this clone: The read stops 3 residues short of the end of the CDR3; the missing end is completed from the germline J gene. This specimen includes other DNA sequences encoding the same CDR3. V usage is TRBV20-1 and J usage is TRBJ2-7; 9 bases agree with TRBD1. This CDR3 region has 15 residues. V trimming: 3 bases; J trimming: 2 bases; junction bases outside the gene matches: 8. From germline, CDR1 is DFQATT and CDR2 SNEGSKA (reference sequence). The CDR3 here is CSARDPGQGPYEQYF. The sequenced part of the CDR3 DNA is TGCAGTGCTAGGGATCCGGGACAGGGCCCCTACGAG.

Comment on this clone: Read data end 3 residues before the CDR3 end; the end is taken from the germline J gene. The V and J genes are TRBV20-1 and TRBJ2-3; tentative D call: TRBD1 (7 bases). Germline V gives CDR1 DFQATT, CDR2 SNEGSKA (reference sequence). Between the trimmed V and J ends, which lost 6 bases and 0 bases, there was a span of 13 bases. CDR3 length equals 14 residues. Partial CDR3 DNA: TGCAGTGCCGGGGGACAGTTTAGCACAGATACG. Translation gives CSAGGQFSTDT. In full, the CDR3 reads CSAGGQFSTDTQYF.

Worth noting for this clone: The read stops 3 residues short of the end of the CDR3; the missing end is completed from the germline J gene. The V and J genes are TRBV7-9 and TRBJ2-5, with 11 positions matching TRBD2. Germline V gene lookup returns CDR1 SEHNR and CDR2 FQNEAQ (reference sequence). With V trimmed by 4 bases and J by 5 bases, 6 bases remained unmatched. CDR3 size: 15 residues. CDR3 DNA (partial): TGTGCCAGCAGCTATAGCGGGGGGGCCTATGAGACC. It translates to CASSYSGGAYET. In full, the CDR3 reads CASSYSGGAYETQYF.

Comments on this clone: The read ends 3 residues early relative to the CDR3; the germline J gene fills the gap. V is TRBV7-9 and J is TRBJ2-5; D uncertain. Germline lookup yields CDR1 SEHNR and CDR2 FQNEAQ (reference sequence). The CDR3 spans 13 residues. Trimming shortened V by 1 base and J by 4 bases, and 7 bases separated the two germline ends. CDR3 protein: CASSLGQSETQYF. The covered CDR3 bases are TGTGCCAGCAGCTTAGGGCAGTCAGAGACC.

As regards this clone: The sequenced fragment ends 3 residues before the CDR3 boundary, so the rest is inferred from the germline J gene. This chain uses TRBV19 with TRBJ2-7, with 7 bases that match TRBD1. Germline V gene data show CDR1 as LNHDA and CDR2 as SQIVND (reference sequence). The ends lost 7 bases at V and 4 bases at J; junction bases unmatched: 13. The CDR3 runs to 15 residues. CDR3 DNA (partial): TGTGCCAGTACAGAGGGGGCCATAGGGACGTACGAG. It codes for CASTEGAIGTYE. The full CDR3 protein is CASTEGAIGTYEQYF. The entire variable domain, with the rest obtained from reference TRBV19 and TRBJ2-7, is as follows: DGGITQSPKYLFRKEGQNVTLSCEQNLNHDAMYWYRQDPGQGLRLIYYSQIVNDFQKGDIAEGYSVSREKKESFPLTVTSAQKNPTAFYLCASTEGAIGTYEQYFGPGTRLTVT.

To note about this clone: The read terminates 3 residues ahead of where the CDR3 ends, so the germline J gene completes it. The chain uses TRBV28 and TRBJ1-5; 8 nucleotides line up with TRBD1. V shed 5 bases, J shed 6 bases, and the junction held 12 bases outside the gene matches. CDR1 is MDHEN and CDR2 is SYDVKM in the germline V gene. The CDR3 totals 16 residues. The DNA read from the CDR3 is TGTGCCAGCAGTACAGGGGGGGCAGGGATAGGTCAGCCC. Translating it yields CASSTGGAGIGQP. The whole CDR3 reads CASSTGGAGIGQPQHF.